This TCR beta chain was identified in a study of T cell responses to AZD1222 COVID-19 vaccine. Comments on this clone: No antigen is known for it.

The table came from immunoSEQ multiplex PCR; TCRdb's copy has only in-frame clones and leaves some out. Altogether around 150,000 clones are present, about nine tenths being singletons, with the ten largest covering around 2.3%. Study-level points and caveats: With dominance at 160-218 and 743-854, vaccine-associated CD4 TCRs spanned spike.

Germline V gene data show CDR1 as MDHEN and CDR2 as SYDVKM. V lost 6 bases to trimming and J lost 15 bases, with 18 bases between them. The CDR3 loop spans 12 amino acids. Sequencing used peripheral blood, obtained on day 0 of AZD1222 vaccination. This clonotype was sampled from an adult in good health. The chain is built from TRBV28 and TRBJ2-1; D not certain. The CDR3 spells CASSLSGLAGFF. The CDR3 DNA follows: TGTGCCAGCAGCCTCTCGGGCCTCGCAGGGTTCTTC. The full variable domain, rest sourced from reference TRBV28 and TRBJ2-1, is DVKVTQSSRYLVKRTGEKVFLECVQDMDHENMFWYRQDPGLGLRLIYFSYDVKMKEKGDIPEGYSVSREKKERFSLILESASTNQTSMYLCASSLSGLAGFFGPGTRLTVL.